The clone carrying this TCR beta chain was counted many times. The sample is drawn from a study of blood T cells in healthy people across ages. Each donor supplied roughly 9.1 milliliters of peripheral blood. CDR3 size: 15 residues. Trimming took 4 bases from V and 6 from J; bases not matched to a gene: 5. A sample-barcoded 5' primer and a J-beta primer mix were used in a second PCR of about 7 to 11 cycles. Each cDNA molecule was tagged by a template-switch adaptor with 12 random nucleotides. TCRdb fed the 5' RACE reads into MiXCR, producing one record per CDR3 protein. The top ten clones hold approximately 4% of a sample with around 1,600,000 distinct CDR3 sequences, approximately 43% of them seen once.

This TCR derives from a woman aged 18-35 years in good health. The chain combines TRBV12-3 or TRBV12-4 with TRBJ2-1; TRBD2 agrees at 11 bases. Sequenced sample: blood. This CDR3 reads CASSYGTSGANEQFF. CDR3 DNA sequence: TGTGCCAGCAGTTACGGGACTAGCGGAGCCAATGAGCAGTTCTTC.